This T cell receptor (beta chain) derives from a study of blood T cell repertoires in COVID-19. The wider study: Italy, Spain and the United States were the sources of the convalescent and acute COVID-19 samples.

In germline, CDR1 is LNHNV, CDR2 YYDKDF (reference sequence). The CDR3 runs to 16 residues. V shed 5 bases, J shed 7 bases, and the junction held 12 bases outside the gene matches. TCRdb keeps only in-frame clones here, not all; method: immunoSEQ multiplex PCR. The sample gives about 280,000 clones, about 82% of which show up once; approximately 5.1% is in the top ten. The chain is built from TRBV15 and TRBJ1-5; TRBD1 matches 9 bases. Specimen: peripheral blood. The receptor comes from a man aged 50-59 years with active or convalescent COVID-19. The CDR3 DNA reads TGTGCCACCAGCTCGAGGACAGGGGAGGCGAAACAGCCCCAGCATTTT. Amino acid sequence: CATSSRTGEAKQPQHF. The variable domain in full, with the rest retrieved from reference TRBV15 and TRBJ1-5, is DAMVIQNPRYQVTQFGKPVTLSCSQTLNHNVMYWYQQKSSQAPKLLFHYYDKDFNNEADTPDNFQSRRPNTSFCFLDIRSPGLGDTAMYLCATSSRTGEAKQPQHFGDGTRLSIL.